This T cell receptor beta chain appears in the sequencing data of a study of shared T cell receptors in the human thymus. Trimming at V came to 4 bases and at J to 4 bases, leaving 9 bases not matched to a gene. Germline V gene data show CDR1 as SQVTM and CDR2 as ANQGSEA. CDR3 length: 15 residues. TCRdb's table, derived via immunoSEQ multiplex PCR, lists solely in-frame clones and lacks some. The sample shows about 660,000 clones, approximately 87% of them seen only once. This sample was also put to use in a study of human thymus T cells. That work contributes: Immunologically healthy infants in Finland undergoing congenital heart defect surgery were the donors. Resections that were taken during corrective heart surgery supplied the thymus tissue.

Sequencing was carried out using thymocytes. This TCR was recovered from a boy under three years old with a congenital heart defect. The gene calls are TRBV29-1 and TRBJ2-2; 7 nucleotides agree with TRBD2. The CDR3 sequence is CSVAGWRESTGELFF. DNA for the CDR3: TGCAGCGTTGCAGGGTGGCGGGAGAGCACCGGGGAGCTGTTTTTT.